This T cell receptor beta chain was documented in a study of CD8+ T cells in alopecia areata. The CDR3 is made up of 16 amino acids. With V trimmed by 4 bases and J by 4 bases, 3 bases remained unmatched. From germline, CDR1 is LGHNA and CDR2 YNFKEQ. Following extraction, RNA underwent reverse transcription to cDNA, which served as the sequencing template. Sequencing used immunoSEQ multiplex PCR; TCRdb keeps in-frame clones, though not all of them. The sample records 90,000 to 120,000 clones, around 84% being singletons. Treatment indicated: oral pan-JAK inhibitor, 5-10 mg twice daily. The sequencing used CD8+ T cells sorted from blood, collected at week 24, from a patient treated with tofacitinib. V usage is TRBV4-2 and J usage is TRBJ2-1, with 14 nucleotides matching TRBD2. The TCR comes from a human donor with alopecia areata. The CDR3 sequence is CASSRGTSGRYNEQFF. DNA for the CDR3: TGTGCCAGCAGCCGGGGGACTAGCGGGAGATACAATGAGCAGTTCTTC.